Shown below are 26 T cell receptor beta chains from a single sample sequenced in a study of shared clonotypes between healthy human individuals. Assay used: immunoSEQ multiplex PCR; TCRdb lists only in-frame clones, some missing. The sample shows about 980,000 clones, 76% of them seen only once. Sequencing was performed on memory CD4+ T cells sorted from blood. Subset specified: CD45RA-negative fraction. The origin of the receptors is a man aged 18 to 29 in good health.

This clone has a single count. A read error may account for a junction end that differs from germline. The gene calls are TRBV7-2 and TRBJ2-2; TRBD2 agrees at 11 bases. The CDR3 totals 15 residues. Germline CDR1 reads SGHTA; CDR2 reads FQGNSA. CDR3 sequence: CASTLLAGVTGELFF. CDR3 nucleotide sequence: TGTGCCAGCACCTTACTAGCGGGAGTAACCGGGGAGCTGTTTTTT.

V and J are TRBV5-6 and TRBJ2-5, with D possibly TRBD1 on 5 matching bases. The CDR3 length is 13 residues. CDR1 is SGHDT and CDR2 is YYEEEE in the germline V gene. Trimming removed 6 bases from V and 5 bases from J, with 14 bases in between. For the CDR3, the DNA is TGTGCCAGCACCCAGGGTTTGGAGGAGACCCAGTACTTC. Translating gives CASTQGLEETQYF.

This clone was seen once. The genes are TRBV30 and TRBJ1-2; 9 nucleotides match TRBD1. CDR3 size: 12 residues. Germline assignment: CDR1 GTSNPN and CDR2 SVGIG (reference sequence). V shed 5 bases, J shed 5 bases, and the junction held 3 bases outside the gene matches. The CDR3 loop reads CAWWDRAYGYTF. CDR3 bases: TGTGCCTGGTGGGACAGGGCATATGGCTACACCTTC.

The sample holds one count of this clone. This rearrangement joins TRBV30 to TRBJ1-6; D may be TRBD1 (5 bases). This CDR3 is 13 amino acids long. CDR1 is GTSNPN and CDR2 is SVGIG in the germline V gene (reference sequence). Trimming left V 2 bases short and J 8 bases short, with 10 bases between. CDR3 sequence (DNA): TGTGCCTGGAGTCCGGGGCCAGATTCACCCCTCCACTTT. It codes for CAWSPGPDSPLHF.

This clone was observed a single time. The rearrangement joins TRBV19 to TRBJ1-6; tentative D call: TRBD1 (6 bases). V lost 8 bases and J lost 8, with 16 bases in between. CDR3 length: 14 amino acids. Per germline, CDR1 LNHDA and CDR2 SQIVND (reference sequence). As DNA, the CDR3 is TGTGCCAGTGCAGGGAGGGGGGCAGATTCACCCCTCCACTTT. Translation: CASAGRGADSPLHF.

This clone was seen a few times. The chain joins TRBV28 to TRBJ1-2, with 9 bases identical to TRBD1. The CDR3 is 16 amino acids. Trimming took 8 bases from V and 0 from J; bases not matched to a gene: 10. Germline V gene sequence: CDR1 MDHEN, CDR2 SYDVKM. The CDR3 reads CASGFGQGSSNYGYTF. The CDR3, as DNA: TGTGCCAGCGGGTTCGGACAGGGGTCTTCTAACTATGGCTACACCTTC.

This chain connects TRBV10-3 to TRBJ2-1; perhaps TRBD1 as D (6 bases). V lost 2 bases and J 6 bases, leaving 23 bases between the germline ends. The CDR3 is 18 residues long. Germline V gives CDR1 ENHRY, CDR2 SYGVKD. CDR3 residues: CAISEALSPQGISNEQFF. In DNA, the CDR3 is TGTGCCATCAGTGAGGCTCTTTCCCCACAGGGAATAAGCAATGAGCAGTTCTTC.

CDR3 DNA: TGTGCCAGCAGTCTCCGACAGGGATCCTATAATTCACCCCTCCACTTT. Its protein product is CASSLRQGSYNSPLHF. The V and J genes are TRBV6-6 and TRBJ1-6; 7 nucleotides match TRBD1. In germline, CDR1 is MNHNY, CDR2 SVGAGI (reference sequence). The trim removed 5 bases at V and 1 base at J, leaving 5 bases unmatched. This CDR3 is built from 16 residues.

The chain links TRBV2 to TRBJ2-7; 11 positions match TRBD1. The CDR3 contains 17 residues. The junction had 11 bases not matched to a gene; V was cut back by 5 bases and J by 2 bases. CDR1 is SNHLY, CDR2 FYNNEI, per germline. Here the CDR3 DNA reads TGTGCCAGCAGTCTCCGGGACAGGGGGGGGACTACCTACGAGCAGTACTTC. This translates into CASSLRDRGGTTYEQYF.

This clone appeared a single time. V gene TRBV10-3 combines with J gene TRBJ2-1, with TRBD2 identical over 11 bases. Unmatched junction bases numbered 7, after V lost 8 bases and J lost 7 bases. The CDR3 is 14 residues long. Germline lookup yields CDR1 ENHRY and CDR2 SYGVKD. The CDR3 spells CAIGLAGGSNEQFF. DNA of the CDR3: TGTGCCATCGGACTAGCGGGTGGCTCTAATGAGCAGTTCTTC.

Many counts were recorded for this clone. Distinct nucleotide sequences in the sample also encode this CDR3. The rearrangement links TRBV18 to TRBJ2-5; D remains unclear. With 3 bases removed from V and 2 bases from J, the gap between germline ends came to 1 base. The CDR3 contains 11 residues. Per germline, CDR1 KGHSH and CDR2 LQKENI. The CDR3, as DNA: TGTGCCAGCTCACCTCAAGAGACCCAGTACTTC. Translated, it gives CASSPQETQYF.

The chain links TRBV7-8 to TRBJ2-1; D is perhaps TRBD1 (5 bases). Germline loops: CDR1 SGHVS, CDR2 FQNEAQ. CDR3 length: 14 residues. Trimming removed 1 base at V and 10 bases at J, with 14 bases between. CDR3 DNA: TGTGCCAGCAGCTTAGGGGGCCAGGAAGGAGAGCAGTTCTTC. Encoded protein: CASSLGGQEGEQFF.

The V call is TRBV18, the J call TRBJ2-2; 10 bases are a match to TRBD2. This CDR3 has 17 amino acids. Germline V gene lookup returns CDR1 KGHSH and CDR2 LQKENI. The ends lost 3 bases at V and 0 bases at J; junction bases unmatched: 4. This CDR3 is CASSPFTSGTNTGELFF. CDR3 sequence (DNA): TGTGCCAGCTCACCGTTCACTAGCGGGACGAACACCGGGGAGCTGTTTTTT.

This clone appeared once. The DNA of the CDR3 is TGTGCCAGCAGTGAATTGGGACAGGGGAACACCGGGGAGCTGTTTTTT. It yields the protein CASSELGQGNTGELFF. The chain employs TRBV6-1 and TRBJ2-2; 9 bases map to TRBD1. Germline-derived CDR1 and CDR2 are MNHNS and SASEGT. This CDR3 region has 16 residues. The junction had 2 bases not matched to a gene; V was cut back by 2 bases and J by 1 base.

This sequence joins TRBV6-5 and TRBJ1-1, with a possible D match to TRBD1 (6 bases). The CDR3 sequence is 15 residues long. Germline values: CDR1 MNHEY, CDR2 SVGAGI. Trimming shortened V by 7 bases and J by 1 base, and 16 bases separated the two germline ends. For the CDR3, the DNA is TGTGCCAGCATACCAACAGGGATACAGAACACTGAAGCTTTCTTT. Encoded protein: CASIPTGIQNTEAFF.

The gene calls are TRBV11-2 and TRBJ1-1, with D uncertain. Germline CDR1 and CDR2: SGHAT and FQNNGV. V lost 2 bases and J lost 6, with 10 bases in between. This CDR3 is built from 13 residues. The CDR3 loop reads CASSLSRRAEAFF. DNA of the CDR3: TGTGCCAGCAGCTTAAGTCGTCGAGCTGAAGCTTTCTTT.

The chain is built from TRBV7-2 and TRBJ2-1, with TRBD2 identical over 7 bases. J was trimmed by 5 bases and V by 5 bases; bases with no gene match: 15. The CDR3 is 17 residues long. Germline values: CDR1 SGHTA, CDR2 FQGNSA. In DNA, the CDR3 is TGTGCCAGCAGCCCGAGGCCAACGACTAGCAGCCACAATGAGCAGTTCTTC. Translating gives CASSPRPTTSSHNEQFF.

This clone was observed a single time. The rearrangement links TRBV5-1 to TRBJ1-1; 8 bases fit TRBD1. Trimming took 2 bases from V and 1 from J; bases not matched to a gene: 7. Germline V gives CDR1 SGHRS, CDR2 YFSETQ. CDR3 length equals 16 residues. The CDR3 DNA reads as TGCGCCAGCAGCTTTGACAGGGGCCCCTCGAACACTGAAGCTTTCTTT. The encoded protein is CASSFDRGPSNTEAFF.

This chain connects TRBV7-2 to TRBJ2-7, with 7 bases fitting TRBD1. The V gene's germline CDR1 is SGHTA and CDR2 FQGNSA. V was clipped by 4 bases and J by 3 bases; unmatched bases: 6. The CDR3 has 14 amino acids. The CDR3 DNA is TGTGCCAGCAGCTCGTCGGGACAGATCTACGAGCAGTACTTC. Residues: CASSSSGQIYEQYF. Full variable domain (remainder filled in from reference TRBV7-2 and TRBJ2-7): GAGVSQSPSNKVTEKGKDVELRCDPISGHTALYWYRQSLGQGLEFLIYFQGNSAPDKSGLPSDRFSAERTGGSVSTLTIQRTQQEDSAVYLCASSSSGQIYEQYFGPGTRLTVT.

The chain has TRBV7-2 and TRBJ2-2; the D call may be TRBD1 or TRBD2 (5 bases each). The CDR3 has 14 residues. Germline lookup yields CDR1 SGHTA and CDR2 FQGNSA. V gave up 6 bases and J gave up 7 bases, with 15 bases separating them. The DNA of the CDR3 is TGTGCCAGCAGGAAGGGACCAGATGGCGGGGAGCTGTTTTTT. This codes for CASRKGPDGGELFF.

The V call is TRBV2, the J call TRBJ2-5; D may be TRBD1 (5 bases). Trimming left V 3 bases short and J 4 bases short, with 12 bases between. The CDR3 runs to 14 residues. The V gene's germline CDR1 is SNHLY and CDR2 FYNNEI. The CDR3 loop is CASSDRAGIETQYF. In nucleotides, the CDR3 is TGTGCCAGCAGTGACAGGGCAGGAATAGAGACCCAGTACTTC. Supplemented by reference TRBV2 and TRBJ2-5, the full variable domain reads EPEVTQTPSHQVTQMGQEVILRCVPISNHLYFYWYRQILGQKVEFLVSFYNNEISEKSEIFDDQFSVERPDGSNFTLKIRSTKLEDSAMYFCASSDRAGIETQYFGPGTRLLVL.

This chain connects TRBV4-2 to TRBJ2-3; TRBD2 aligns across 7 bases. Germline CDR1 LGHNA, CDR2 YNFKEQ. CDR3 length: 14 amino acids. The trim removed 5 bases at V and 3 bases at J, leaving 5 bases unmatched. CDR3 sequence (DNA): TGTGCCAGCAGCGAGCGGGGTAAGACAGATACGCAGTATTTT. Its translation: CASSERGKTDTQYF.

This clone showed up just once. The CDR3 DNA reads as TGCGCCAGCAGGGGAGGGGCCGAGCAGTACTTC. Its protein is CASRGGAEQYF. The chain uses TRBV23-1 and TRBJ2-7; 7 bases fit TRBD2. TRBV23-1 counts as an open reading frame of uncertain function. Trimming took 6 bases from V and 6 from J; bases not matched to a gene: 2. The length of the CDR3 is 11 residues.

Details on this clone: This may stem from a read error, because a much larger clone lies one nucleotide away. The identical CDR3 is also encoded by other nucleotide sequences in the sample. The V and J genes are TRBV5-1 and TRBJ2-5, with D unclear. The V and J ends lost 2 bases and 3 bases respectively, with 2 bases between them. CDR3 length: 11 residues. Germline V gives CDR1 SGHRS, CDR2 YFSETQ. The CDR3 DNA sequence: TGCGCCAGCAGCTTAGAAGAGACCCAGTACTTC. Protein product: CASSLEETQYF.

The rearrangement uses TRBV30 and TRBJ1-5; no definite D call. The CDR3 is 13 amino acids. Germline assignment: CDR1 GTSNPN and CDR2 SVGIG (reference sequence). V lost 2 bases and J lost 5, with 10 bases in between. CDR3 amino acids: CAWSMREDQPQHF. DNA of the CDR3: TGTGCCTGGAGTATGAGGGAAGATCAGCCCCAGCATTTT.

V gene TRBV5-4 combines with J gene TRBJ1-6; D unresolved. The CDR3 has 12 residues. V was cut by 4 bases and J by 7 bases, with 6 bases left in between. The germline CDR1 and CDR2 sequences are SGHNT and YYREEE (reference sequence). CDR3 residues: CASSVGNSPLHF. The CDR3 DNA reads as TGTGCCAGCAGCGTCGGGAATTCACCCCTCCACTTT.